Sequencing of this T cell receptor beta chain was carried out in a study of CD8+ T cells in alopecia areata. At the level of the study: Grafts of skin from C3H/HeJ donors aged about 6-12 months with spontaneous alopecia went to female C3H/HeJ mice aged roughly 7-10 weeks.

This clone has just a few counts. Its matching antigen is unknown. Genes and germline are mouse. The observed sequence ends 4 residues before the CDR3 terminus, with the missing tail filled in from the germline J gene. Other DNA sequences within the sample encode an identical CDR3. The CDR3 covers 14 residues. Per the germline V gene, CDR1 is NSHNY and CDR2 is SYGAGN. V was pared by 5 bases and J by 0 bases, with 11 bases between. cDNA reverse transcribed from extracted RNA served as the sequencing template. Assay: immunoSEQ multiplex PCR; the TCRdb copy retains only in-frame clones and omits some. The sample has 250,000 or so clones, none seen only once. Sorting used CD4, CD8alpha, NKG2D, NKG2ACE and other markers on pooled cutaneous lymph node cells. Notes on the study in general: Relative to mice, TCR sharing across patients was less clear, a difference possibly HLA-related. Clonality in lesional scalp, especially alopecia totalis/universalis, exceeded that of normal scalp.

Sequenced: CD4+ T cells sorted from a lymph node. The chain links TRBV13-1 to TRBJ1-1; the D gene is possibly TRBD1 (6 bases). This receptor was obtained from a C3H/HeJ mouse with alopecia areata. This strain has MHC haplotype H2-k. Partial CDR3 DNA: TGTGCCAGCAGCTGGGACAATGCAAACACA. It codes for CASSWDNANT. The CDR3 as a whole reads CASSWDNANTEVFF.